The present T cell receptor beta chain was sequenced within a study of blood T cell repertoires in COVID-19. The wider study: PBMCs, B-cell-depleted T cells, or T cells provided the cDNA or gDNA that made up the material.

With regard to this clone: One end of the junction is discordant with germline, which a read error may explain.

Only in-frame clones appear in the TCRdb table, and some are missing; sequencing was by immunoSEQ multiplex PCR. Counted here are 330,000 or so clones, more than 70% occurring once; the ten biggest clones make up less than 5%. This clonotype was obtained from a woman aged 55-70 years with COVID-19, enrolled during active disease. Sequenced sample: peripheral blood.

Written as DNA, the CDR3 is TGTGCCAGCTCACCACGCATGAACATTGAAGCTTTCTTT. This gives the protein CASSPRMNIEAFF. This chain uses TRBV18 with TRBJ1-1, with D hard to call. The CDR3 is made up of 13 amino acids. Germline loops: CDR1 KGHSH, CDR2 LQKENI.